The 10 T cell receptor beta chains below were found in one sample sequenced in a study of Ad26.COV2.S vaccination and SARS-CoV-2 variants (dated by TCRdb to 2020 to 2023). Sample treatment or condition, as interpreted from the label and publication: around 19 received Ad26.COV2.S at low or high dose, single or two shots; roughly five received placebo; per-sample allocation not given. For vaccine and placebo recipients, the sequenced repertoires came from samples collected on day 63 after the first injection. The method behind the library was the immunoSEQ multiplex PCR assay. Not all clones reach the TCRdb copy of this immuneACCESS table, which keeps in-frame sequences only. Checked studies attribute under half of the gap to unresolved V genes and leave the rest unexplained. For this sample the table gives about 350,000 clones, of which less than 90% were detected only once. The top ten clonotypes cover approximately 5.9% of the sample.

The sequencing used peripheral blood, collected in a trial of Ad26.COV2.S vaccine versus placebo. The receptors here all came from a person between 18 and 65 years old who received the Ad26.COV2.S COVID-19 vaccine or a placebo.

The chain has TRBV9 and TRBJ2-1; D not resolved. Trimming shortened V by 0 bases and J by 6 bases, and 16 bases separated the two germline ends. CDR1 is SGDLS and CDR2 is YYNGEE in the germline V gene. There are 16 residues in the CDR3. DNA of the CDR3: TGTGCCAGCAGCGTAGTCCGGGCATCCGGGTCCAATGAGCAGTTCTTC. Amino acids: CASSVVRASGSNEQFF.

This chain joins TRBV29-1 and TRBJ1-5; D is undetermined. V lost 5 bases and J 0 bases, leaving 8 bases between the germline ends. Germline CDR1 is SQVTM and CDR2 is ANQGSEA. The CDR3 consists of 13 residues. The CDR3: CSVSFSSNQPQHF. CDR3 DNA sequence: TGCAGCGTTAGTTTCAGTAGCAATCAGCCCCAGCATTTT.

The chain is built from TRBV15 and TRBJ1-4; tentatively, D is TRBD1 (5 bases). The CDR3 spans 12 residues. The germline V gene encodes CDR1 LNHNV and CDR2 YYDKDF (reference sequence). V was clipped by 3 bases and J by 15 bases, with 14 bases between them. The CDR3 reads CATSRSPGTLFF. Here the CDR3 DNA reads TGTGCCACCAGCAGGTCACCCGGGACGTTGTTTTTT.

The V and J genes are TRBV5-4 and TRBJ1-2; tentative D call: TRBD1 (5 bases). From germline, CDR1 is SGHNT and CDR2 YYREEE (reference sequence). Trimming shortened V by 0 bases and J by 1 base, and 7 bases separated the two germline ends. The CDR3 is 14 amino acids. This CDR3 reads CASSLGQNNYGYTF. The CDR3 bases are TGTGCCAGCAGCTTGGGACAGAATAACTATGGCTACACCTTC.

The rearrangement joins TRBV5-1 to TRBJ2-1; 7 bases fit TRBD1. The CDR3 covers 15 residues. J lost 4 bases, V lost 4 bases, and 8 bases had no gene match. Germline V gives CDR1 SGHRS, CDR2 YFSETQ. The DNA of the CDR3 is TGCGCCAGCAGCCCTAGACAGGGACGATACAATGAGCAGTTCTTC. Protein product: CASSPRQGRYNEQFF. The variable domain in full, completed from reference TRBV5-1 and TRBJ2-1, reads KAGVTQTPRYLIKTRGQQVTLSCSPISGHRSVSWYQQTPGQGLQFLFEYFSETQRNKGNFPGRFSGRQFSNSRSEMNVSTLELGDSALYLCASSPRQGRYNEQFFGPGTRLTVL.

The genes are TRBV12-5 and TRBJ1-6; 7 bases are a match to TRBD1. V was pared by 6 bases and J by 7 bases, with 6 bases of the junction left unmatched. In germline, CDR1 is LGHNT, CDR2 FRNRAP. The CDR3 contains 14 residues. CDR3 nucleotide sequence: TGTGCTAGTGGGTCCGGACAGGTCAATTCACCCCTCCACTTT. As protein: CASGSGQVNSPLHF.

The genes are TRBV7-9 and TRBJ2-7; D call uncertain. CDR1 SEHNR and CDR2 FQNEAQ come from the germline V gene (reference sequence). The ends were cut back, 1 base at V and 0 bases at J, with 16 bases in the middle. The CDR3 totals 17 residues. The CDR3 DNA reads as TGTGCCAGCAGCTTAGGCCAGGTCGAGCTAAGCTCCTACGAGCAGTACTTC. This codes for CASSLGQVELSSYEQYF.

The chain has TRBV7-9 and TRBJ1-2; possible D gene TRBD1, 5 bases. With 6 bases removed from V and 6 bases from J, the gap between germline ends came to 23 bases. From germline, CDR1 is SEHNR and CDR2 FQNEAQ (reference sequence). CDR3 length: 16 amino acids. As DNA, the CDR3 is TGTGCCAGCAGTAAAGCGGTCAGGGAGATGGGAGATGGCTACACCTTC. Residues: CASSKAVREMGDGYTF.

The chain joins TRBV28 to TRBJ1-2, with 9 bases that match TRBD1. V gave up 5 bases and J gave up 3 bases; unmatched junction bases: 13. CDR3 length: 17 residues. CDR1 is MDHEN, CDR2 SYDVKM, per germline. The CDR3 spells CASSHLDRGGYYYGYTF. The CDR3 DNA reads TGTGCCAGCAGTCACCTGGACAGGGGAGGGTATTACTATGGCTACACCTTC.

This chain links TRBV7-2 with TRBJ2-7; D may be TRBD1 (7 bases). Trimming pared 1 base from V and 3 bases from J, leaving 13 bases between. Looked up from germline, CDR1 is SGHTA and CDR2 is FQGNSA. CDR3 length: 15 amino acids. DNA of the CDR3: TGTGCCAGCAGCTTAGAGGGGGGACAGATCTACGAGCAGTACTTC. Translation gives CASSLEGGQIYEQYF. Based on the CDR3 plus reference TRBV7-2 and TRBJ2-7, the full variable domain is GAGVSQSPSNKVTEKGKDVELRCDPISGHTALYWYRQSLGQGLEFLIYFQGNSAPDKSGLPSDRFSAERTGGSVSTLTIQRTQQEDSAVYLCASSLEGGQIYEQYFGPGTRLTVT.